Listed here are 27 T cell receptor beta chains from one sample, sequenced in a study of blood T cell repertoires in COVID-19. Generated by immunoSEQ multiplex PCR, the TCRdb table keeps only in-frame clones and is missing some. In the table there are hundreds of thousands of clones, roughly 86% of which are singletons. The sequenced sample was peripheral blood. All receptors come from a man between 65 and 85 years old with acute or convalescent COVID-19.

A few counts support this clone. This chain's CDR3 is CASSITPRHNYNEQFF. The CDR3 bases are TGTGCCAGTAGTATAACCCCCAGACACAACTACAATGAGCAGTTCTTC. The rearrangement uses TRBV19 and TRBJ2-1; no definite D call. The CDR3 has 16 residues. Germline CDR1 reads LNHDA; CDR2 reads SQIVND (reference sequence). Trimming shortened V by 2 bases and J by 3 bases, and 14 bases separated the two germline ends.

J is TRBJ1-1 and V is TRBV6-2 or TRBV6-3; TRBD1 aligns across 7 bases. CDR1 MNHEY and CDR2 SVGEGT come from the germline V gene. CDR3 size: 15 residues. The V segment lost 4 bases and the J segment 6 bases; nucleotides outside the gene matches: 11. DNA of the CDR3: TGTGCCAGCAGTTCGCTGCAAAACAGGGGCGCTGAAGCTTTCTTT. Protein product: CASSSLQNRGAEAFF.

The chain combines TRBV7-2 with TRBJ2-3, with D unclear. The CDR3 loop spans 15 amino acids. Trimming took off 5 bases at V and 2 bases at J, with 14 bases between the two ends. The germline V gene encodes CDR1 SGHTA and CDR2 FQGNSA. In DNA form, the CDR3 reads TGTGCCAGCAGCCCCATAGGAGAACCCACAGATACGCAGTATTTT. Amino acids: CASSPIGEPTDTQYF.

The gene calls are TRBV5-1 and TRBJ1-1; weak D call: TRBD1 (5 bases). The length of the CDR3 is 17 residues. The V gene lost 0 bases and the J gene lost 5 bases, with 20 bases spanning the gap. Germline V gives CDR1 SGHRS, CDR2 YFSETQ. The CDR3 nucleotides are TGCGCCAGCAGCTTGGCCCTGGGGCTGAGAGAAGGAACTGAAGCTTTCTTT. Its translation is CASSLALGLREGTEAFF.

The rearrangement uses TRBV19 and TRBJ1-5; 7 nucleotides line up with TRBD1. V was clipped by 3 bases and J by 5 bases; unmatched bases: 10. Germline CDR1 LNHDA, CDR2 SQIVND (reference sequence). The CDR3 sequence is 16 residues long. CDR3 coding DNA: TGTGCCAGTAGTATTCTCCAGGGGGGTTGGGATCAGCCCCAGCATTTT. It is translated as CASSILQGGWDQPQHF. Combining the CDR3 with reference TRBV19 and TRBJ1-5 gives the whole variable domain DGGITQSPKYLFRKEGQNVTLSCEQNLNHDAMYWYRQDPGQGLRLIYYSQIVNDFQKGDIAEGYSVSREKKESFPLTVTSAQKNPTAFYLCASSILQGGWDQPQHFGDGTRLSIL.

V gene TRBV4-2 combines with J gene TRBJ2-1; 14 bases line up with TRBD2. This CDR3 is built from 18 residues. V shed 0 bases and J 10 bases; nucleotides not matched to a gene: 11. Germline V lookup: CDR1 LGHNA, CDR2 YNFKEQ. The CDR3 DNA sequence: TGTGCCAGCAGCCAAGAGCCCGCGGGACTAGCGGGAGTGAGGGAGCAGTTCTTC. This encodes CASSQEPAGLAGVREQFF.

The genes are TRBV10-3 and TRBJ2-5, with 7 bases fitting TRBD1. The CDR3 runs to 17 residues. Germline CDR1 is ENHRY and CDR2 is SYGVKD. V was pared by 2 bases and J by 5 bases, with 14 bases of the junction left unmatched. The CDR3 sequence is CAISEPAGTAFGETQYF. The DNA for the CDR3 is TGTGCCATCAGTGAGCCAGCTGGGACAGCCTTCGGGGAGACCCAGTACTTC.

This chain uses TRBV19 with TRBJ2-7; 8 bases are a match to TRBD2. CDR1 and CDR2 (germline): LNHDA, SQIVND (reference sequence). This CDR3 region has 15 residues. V gave up 4 bases and J gave up 1 base; unmatched junction bases: 6. CDR3 loop: CASSKRLAYSYEQYF. The CDR3 DNA sequence: TGTGCCAGTAGTAAACGACTAGCGTATTCCTACGAGCAGTACTTC.

There are many counts of this clone. J is TRBJ2-2 and V is TRBV11-2; D possibly corresponds to TRBD2 (6 bases). CDR3 size: 14 residues. V shed 1 base and J shed 7 bases, with 10 bases lying between them. Germline loops: CDR1 SGHAT, CDR2 FQNNGV. The CDR3 sequence is CASSLAAGFGELFF. The CDR3, as DNA: TGTGCCAGCAGCTTAGCGGCGGGGTTCGGGGAGCTGTTTTTT.

V usage is TRBV11-2 and J usage is TRBJ1-6; D ambiguous. Germline CDR1 is SGHAT and CDR2 is FQNNGV. V lost 2 bases, J lost 7 bases, and 9 bases lay in between. CDR3 length: 14 amino acids. The CDR3 loop reads CASSLKQKNSPLHF. DNA of the CDR3: TGTGCCAGCAGCTTAAAACAGAAAAATTCACCCCTCCACTTT.

This clone was recorded a few times. The chain recombines TRBV11-2 with TRBJ2-1, with 8 bases that match TRBD1. Trimming removed 3 bases from V and 10 bases from J; junction bases left unmatched: 8. The CDR3 extends over 14 amino acids. Germline-derived CDR1 and CDR2 are SGHAT and FQNNGV. The CDR3 DNA sequence: TGTGCCAGCAGCTTTCTCACAGGGGGTCGCGAGCAGTTCTTC. Amino acids: CASSFLTGGREQFF.

This chain connects TRBV2 to TRBJ1-1; 8 bases align to TRBD1. The germline V gene has CDR1 SNHLY and CDR2 FYNNEI. Trimming cost V 6 bases and J 7 bases; bases outside gene matches: 7. CDR3 size: 13 residues. This chain's CDR3 is CASRKTGESEAFF. CDR3 nucleotide sequence: TGTGCCAGCAGGAAGACAGGGGAAAGTGAAGCTTTCTTT.

The sample holds one count of this clone. This chain uses TRBV7-9 with TRBJ2-2; 9 nucleotides agree with TRBD1. In germline, CDR1 is SEHNR, CDR2 FQNEAQ (reference sequence). V trimming: 0 bases; J trimming: 6 bases; junction bases outside the gene matches: 5. The CDR3 loop spans 16 amino acids. The DNA of the CDR3 is TGTGCCAGCAGCTTAGCATCGGGACAGGGTCCCGGGGAGCTGTTTTTT. It translates to CASSLASGQGPGELFF.

This clone is a singleton in its sample. The V and J genes are TRBV7-2 and TRBJ1-2; 7 bases align to TRBD1. CDR3 length: 14 residues. Germline V CDR1 and CDR2: SGHTA, FQGNSA. The junction had 4 bases not matched to a gene; V was cut back by 1 base and J by 5 bases. CDR3 protein: CASSLGVQGYGYTF. CDR3 coding DNA: TGTGCCAGCAGCTTAGGGGTACAGGGGTATGGCTACACCTTC.

The gene calls are TRBV6-1 and TRBJ1-6; no definite D call. The V gene lost 1 base and the J gene lost 9 bases, with 19 bases spanning the gap. Germline-derived CDR1 and CDR2 are MNHNS and SASEGT. The CDR3 loop spans 17 amino acids. This CDR3 reads CASSEVEGPSGGSPLHF. The CDR3 region has the DNA TGTGCCAGCAGTGAAGTCGAAGGTCCCTCGGGAGGTTCACCCCTCCACTTT.

The sample holds many counts of this clone. V usage is TRBV28 and J usage is TRBJ2-7; 10 bases align to TRBD1. Germline CDR1 is MDHEN and CDR2 is SYDVKM. The ends lost 5 bases at V and 5 bases at J; junction bases unmatched: 12. The CDR3 loop spans 16 amino acids. CDR3 in DNA: TGTGCCAGCAGTCCACATTTAGGGACAGGGGAGGACGAGCAGTACTTC. The encoded protein is CASSPHLGTGEDEQYF.

The chain employs TRBV25-1 and TRBJ2-1; 8 nucleotides align to TRBD1. The CDR3 has 14 amino acids. Germline values: CDR1 MGHDK, CDR2 SYGVNS. With V trimmed by 8 bases and J by 12 bases, 15 bases remained unmatched. The CDR3 region has the DNA TGTGCCAGCGCCCCCGGGGACAGGCCACTAGTGCAGTTCTTC. Amino acids: CASAPGDRPLVQFF.

This chain connects TRBV10-2 to TRBJ2-3; possibly TRBD1 for D (5 bases). V gave up 2 bases and J gave up 1 base, with 16 bases separating them. Germline V CDR1 and CDR2: WSHSY, SAAADI. The CDR3 consists of 17 residues. CDR3 in DNA: TGCGCCAGCAGTGAGGGGGCCGGCGTACATGGCACAGATACGCAGTATTTT. Protein sequence: CASSEGAGVHGTDTQYF.

In regard to this clone: Other nucleotide sequences in the sample specify the same CDR3. The chain uses TRBV11-2 and TRBJ1-2; D remains unclear. The CDR3 extends over 13 amino acids. Trimming took off 0 bases at V and 4 bases at J, with 6 bases between the two ends. Per germline, CDR1 SGHAT and CDR2 FQNNGV. The CDR3: CASSLDPSYGYTF. The CDR3 nucleotides read TGTGCCAGCAGCTTAGACCCGAGCTATGGCTACACCTTC.

This clone was counted a few times. V is TRBV15 and J is TRBJ1-2; 8 bases match TRBD1. Trimming took 5 bases from V and 5 from J; bases not matched to a gene: 7. CDR1 is LNHNV and CDR2 is YYDKDF in the germline V gene (reference sequence). The CDR3 extends over 14 amino acids. The CDR3 spells CATSHTGGGYGYTF. The CDR3 nucleotides are TGTGCCACCAGCCACACAGGGGGAGGGTATGGCTACACCTTC.

The V gene is TRBV5-4, the J gene TRBJ1-3, with D tentatively TRBD1 (5 bases). Germline-derived CDR1 and CDR2 are SGHNT and YYREEE (reference sequence). Trimming stripped 4 bases from V and 0 bases from J, with 14 bases between. This CDR3 comprises 16 residues. The CDR3 protein is CASSPTRGGSGNTIYF. The CDR3 region has the DNA TGTGCCAGCAGCCCCACAAGGGGAGGCTCTGGAAACACCATATATTTT.

This chain uses TRBV5-1 with TRBJ1-1, with a tentative D call TRBD1 (6 bases). Germline lookup yields CDR1 SGHRS and CDR2 YFSETQ. CDR3 length: 13 residues. CDR3 bases: TGCGCTACCGTGGGACACTCGAACACTGAAGCTTTCTTT. Its translation: CATVGHSNTEAFF.

The V and J genes are TRBV12-3 or TRBV12-4 and TRBJ2-7; a weak D match, TRBD2 (6 bases). V dropped 6 bases and J dropped 6 bases, with 15 bases sitting between them. The CDR3 has 13 amino acids. CDR3 loop: CASRRLEVGEQYF. The CDR3 coding sequence is TGTGCCAGCAGGCGACTAGAAGTCGGCGAGCAGTACTTC.

The sample holds a few counts of this clone. The chain employs TRBV28 and TRBJ2-5; 7 bases are a match to TRBD1. The V gene's germline CDR1 is MDHEN and CDR2 SYDVKM. The length of the CDR3 is 15 residues. With 6 bases clipped from V and 5 bases from J, the junction kept 12 bases outside the gene matches. CDR3 region: CASSEVDRAGETQYF. The CDR3, as DNA: TGTGCCAGCAGCGAGGTCGACAGGGCGGGTGAGACCCAGTACTTC.

The chain combines TRBV28 with TRBJ2-7; 9 nucleotides align to TRBD2. CDR3 length equals 14 residues. Germline V gene lookup returns CDR1 MDHEN and CDR2 SYDVKM. V lost 7 bases and J lost 7; bases outside the gene matches: 11. The CDR3 DNA follows: TGTGCCAGCACCCTCCCCAATAGCGGGAGTGAGCAGTACTTC. Translating it yields CASTLPNSGSEQYF.

This clone is a singleton in its sample. The chain combines TRBV5-1 with TRBJ2-1, with D perhaps TRBD2 (5 bases). The V gene's germline CDR1 is SGHRS and CDR2 YFSETQ. The CDR3 sequence is 15 residues long. The V gene lost 4 bases and the J gene lost 1 base, with 12 bases spanning the gap. The CDR3 nucleotides read TGCGCCAGCAGCATGAGGGCCGGGTCCTACAATGAGCAGTTCTTC. It encodes CASSMRAGSYNEQFF.

This chain links TRBV5-8 with TRBJ2-3; 7 bases fit TRBD2. CDR1 and CDR2 (germline): SGHTS, YDEGEE. Germline trimming cut 3 bases from V and 4 bases from J; bases unmatched to any gene: 5. This CDR3 contains 14 residues. The CDR3 nucleotides read TGTGCCAGCAGCTCCCTGACTAGCTCAGATACGCAGTATTTT. Its translation is CASSSLTSSDTQYF.